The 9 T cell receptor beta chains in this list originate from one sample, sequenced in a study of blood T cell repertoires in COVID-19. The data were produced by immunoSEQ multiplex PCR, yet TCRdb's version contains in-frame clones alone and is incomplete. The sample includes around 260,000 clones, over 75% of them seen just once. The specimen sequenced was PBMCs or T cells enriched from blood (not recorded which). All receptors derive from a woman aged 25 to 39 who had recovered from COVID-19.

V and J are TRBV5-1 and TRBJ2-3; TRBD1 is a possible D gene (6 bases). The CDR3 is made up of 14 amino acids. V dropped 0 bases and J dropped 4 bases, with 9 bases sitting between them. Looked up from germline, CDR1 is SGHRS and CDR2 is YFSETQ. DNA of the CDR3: TGCGCCAGCAGCTTGGACGGACAGTCAGATACGCAGTATTTT. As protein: CASSLDGQSDTQYF.

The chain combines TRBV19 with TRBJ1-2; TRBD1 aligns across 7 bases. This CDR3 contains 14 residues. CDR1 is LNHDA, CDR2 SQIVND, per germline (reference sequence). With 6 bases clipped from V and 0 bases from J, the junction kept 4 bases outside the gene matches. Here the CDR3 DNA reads TGTGCCAGTAGGACGACAGGGTCTAACTATGGCTACACCTTC. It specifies CASRTTGSNYGYTF.

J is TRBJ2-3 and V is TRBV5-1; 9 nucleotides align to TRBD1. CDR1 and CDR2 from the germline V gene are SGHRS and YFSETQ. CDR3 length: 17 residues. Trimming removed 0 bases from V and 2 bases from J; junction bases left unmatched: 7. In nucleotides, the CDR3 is TGCGCCAGCAGCTTGGAAGGGACAGGGAAATTCACAGATACGCAGTATTTT. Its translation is CASSLEGTGKFTDTQYF.

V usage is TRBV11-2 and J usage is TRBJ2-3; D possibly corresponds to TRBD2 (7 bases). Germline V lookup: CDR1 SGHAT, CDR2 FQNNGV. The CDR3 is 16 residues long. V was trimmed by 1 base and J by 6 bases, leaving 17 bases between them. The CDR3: CASSLAAGVQGDTQYF. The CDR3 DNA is TGTGCCAGCAGCTTAGCGGCGGGAGTGCAGGGGGATACGCAGTATTTT.

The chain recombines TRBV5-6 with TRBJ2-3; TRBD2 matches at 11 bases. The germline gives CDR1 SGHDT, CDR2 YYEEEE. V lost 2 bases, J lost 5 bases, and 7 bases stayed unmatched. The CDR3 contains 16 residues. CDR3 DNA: TGTGCCAGCAGCTTCCGGATAGCGGGAGGGGGAGATACGCAGTATTTT. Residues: CASSFRIAGGGDTQYF.

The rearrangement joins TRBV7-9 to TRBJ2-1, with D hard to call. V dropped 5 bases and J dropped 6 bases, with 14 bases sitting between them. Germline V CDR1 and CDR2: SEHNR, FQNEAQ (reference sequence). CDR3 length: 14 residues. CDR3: CASSIRLLPNEQFF. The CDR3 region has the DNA TGTGCCAGCAGCATACGACTGTTACCCAATGAGCAGTTCTTC.

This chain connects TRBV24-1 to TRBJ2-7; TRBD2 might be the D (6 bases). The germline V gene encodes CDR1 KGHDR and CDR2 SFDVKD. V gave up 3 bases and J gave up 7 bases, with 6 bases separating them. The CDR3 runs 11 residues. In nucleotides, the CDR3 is TGTGCCACCAGTGATGGGAGGGAGCAGTACTTC. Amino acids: CATSDGREQYF.

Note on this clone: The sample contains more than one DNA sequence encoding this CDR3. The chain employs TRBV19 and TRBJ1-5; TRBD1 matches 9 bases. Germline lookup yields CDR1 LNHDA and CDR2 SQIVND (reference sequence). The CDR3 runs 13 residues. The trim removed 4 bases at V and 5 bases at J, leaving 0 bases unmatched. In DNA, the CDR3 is TGTGCCAGTAGTAGGACAGGGGATCAGCCCCAGCATTTT. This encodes CASSRTGDQPQHF. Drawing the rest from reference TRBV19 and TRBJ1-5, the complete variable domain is DGGITQSPKYLFRKEGQNVTLSCEQNLNHDAMYWYRQDPGQGLRLIYYSQIVNDFQKGDIAEGYSVSREKKESFPLTVTSAQKNPTAFYLCASSRTGDQPQHFGDGTRLSIL.

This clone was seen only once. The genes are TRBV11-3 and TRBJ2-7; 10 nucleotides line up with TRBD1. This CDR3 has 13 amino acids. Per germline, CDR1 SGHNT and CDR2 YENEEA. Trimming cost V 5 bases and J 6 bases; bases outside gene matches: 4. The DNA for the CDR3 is TGTGCCAGCAGCATCGGGACAGGGGTCGAGCAGTACTTC. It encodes CASSIGTGVEQYF.